This record covers a single T cell receptor (beta chain). Antigen unknown. The data are from a study of vaccination and CD4 T cells after COVID-19. Study context: Stimulation used overlapping spike peptides from SARS-CoV-2, HCoV-NL63, HCoV-OC43 and HCoV-229E. Broader study findings: The median proportion of reactive clones detected only post-vaccination in convalescent patients was over 65%. Going from 21 to 38, median SARS-CoV-2-reactive clonotypes did not rise significantly.

J was trimmed by 3 bases and V by 2 bases; bases with no gene match: 6. The germline gives CDR1 ENHRY, CDR2 SYGVKD. The CDR3 is 16 amino acids. Cultured CD4+ T cell DNA underwent sequencing with the Oncomine TCR Beta short-read assay. From the PCR reads, TCRdb called clonotypes with MiXCR, one entry per CDR3 protein. The sample lists around 15,000 distinct CDR3 sequences, about 45% occurring once. Noted time point: late sampling 161 to 241 days after vaccination in three convalescent patients. Treatment defined: approximately nine-day PBMC culture with coronavirus spike peptide pools or control peptides (ViraFEST assay). T cells were expanded with peptide pools, and expanded clonotypes were identified by TCR sequencing.

The V gene is TRBV10-3, the J gene TRBJ1-2; 10 bases are a match to TRBD1. The sample here was CD4+ T cells from blood, cultured in vitro, taken about 7 months after SARS-CoV-2 vaccination. This receptor was obtained from a human donor who had recovered from COVID-19. DNA for the CDR3: TGTGCCATCAGTGAGGGAGGGGACAGGGGAGACTATGGCTACACCTTC. Translating gives CAISEGGDRGDYGYTF.